In this sample, the clone carrying this T cell receptor beta chain turned up a few times. Its antigen is unidentified. This specimen belongs to a study of T cell repertoires in cytomegalovirus infection. Study results and limitations: HLA-C-restricted CMV clonotypes gave the most frequent clonotype in two of eight donors.

Using its own MiXCR run on the reads, TCRdb lists one record per CDR3 protein. The table includes some 350,000 distinct CDR3 sequences, 15% to 20% detected once. Between the trimmed V and J ends, which lost 6 bases and 3 bases, there was a span of 15 bases. The CDR3 has 15 amino acids. The germline gives CDR1 MNHEY, CDR2 SVGAGI. The sequence was obtained from a human donor in good health (CMV status not recorded). Some clones in this sample may be carry-over from other donors' samples. Sequenced material: PBMCs. The chain is built from TRBV6-5 and TRBJ2-1; the D gene is possibly TRBD1 (5 bases). The CDR3 nucleotides are TGTGCCAGCAGCCAGGGCCCATCTAGCTACAATGAGCAGTTCTTC. This encodes CASSQGPSSYNEQFF.